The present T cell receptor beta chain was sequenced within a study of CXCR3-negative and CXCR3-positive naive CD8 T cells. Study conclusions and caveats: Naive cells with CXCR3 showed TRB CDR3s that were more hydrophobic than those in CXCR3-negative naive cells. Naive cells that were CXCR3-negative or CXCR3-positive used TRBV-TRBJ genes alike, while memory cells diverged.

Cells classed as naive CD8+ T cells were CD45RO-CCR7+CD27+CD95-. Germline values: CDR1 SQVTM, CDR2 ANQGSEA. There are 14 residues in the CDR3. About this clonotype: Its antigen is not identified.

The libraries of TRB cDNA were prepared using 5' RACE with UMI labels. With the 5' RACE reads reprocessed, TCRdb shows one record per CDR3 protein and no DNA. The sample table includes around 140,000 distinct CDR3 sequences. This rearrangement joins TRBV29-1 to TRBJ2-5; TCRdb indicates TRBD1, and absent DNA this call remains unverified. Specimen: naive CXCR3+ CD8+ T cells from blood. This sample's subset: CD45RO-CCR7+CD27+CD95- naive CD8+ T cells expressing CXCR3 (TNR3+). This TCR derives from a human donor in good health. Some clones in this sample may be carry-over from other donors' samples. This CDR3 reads CSVLVYDRSETQYF. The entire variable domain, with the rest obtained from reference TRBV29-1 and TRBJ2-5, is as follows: SAVISQKPSRDICQRGTSLTIQCQVDSQVTMMFWYRQQPGQSLTLIATANQGSEATYESGFVIDKFPISRPNLTFSTLTVSNMSPEDSSIYLCSVLVYDRSETQYFGPGTRLLVL.